The rows below give T cell receptor beta chains drawn from one sample of a study of CD8 T cells in ankylosing spondylitis. MiXCR, applied by TCRdb to the 5' RACE reads, yields one record per CDR3 protein. In the table there are around 770,000 distinct CDR3 sequences, around 20% of which are singletons. Sequenced sample: blood, either unsorted or a sorted T cell fraction (not recorded which). These receptors originate from a male donor with ankylosing spondylitis. The CDR3 runs from the conserved cysteine through the conserved F or W. A D gene is named only where the DNA matches it firmly. Size is omitted from some rows. Given values are once, few, many or a class for expanded clones.

-	TRBV7-2	-	TRBJ2-2	CASTIYTGELFF	TGTGCCAGCACCATCTACACCGGGGAGCTGTTTTTT
few	TRBV28	-	TRBJ2-6	CAVGSLSGANVLTF	TGTGCCGTAGGCAGCCTCTCTGGGGCCAACGTCCTGACTTTC
-	TRBV4-2	TRBD2	TRBJ2-3	CASSRQSGTSGRRETDTQYF	TGTGCCAGCAGCCGCCAGTCCGGGACTAGCGGGAGGAGGGAAACAGATACGCAGTATTTT
few	TRBV6-1	-	TRBJ1-5	CASSEYAGQPQHF	TGTGCCAGCAGTGAATACGCCGGGCAGCCCCAGCATTTT
-	TRBV20-1	TRBD2	TRBJ2-2	CSAKSPGGNTGELFF	TGCAGTGCTAAATCACCGGGGGGAAACACCGGGGAGCTGTTTTTT
-	TRBV7-9	-	TRBJ1-2	CASSLVGGYTF	TGTGCCAGCAGCTTAGTGGGTGGCTACACCTTC
few	TRBV20-1	-	TRBJ1-6	CSAPEGQGINSPLHF	TGCAGTGCCCCCGAAGGCCAGGGGATAAATTCACCCCTCCACTTT
-	TRBV27	-	TRBJ2-4	CASSLSNGIGNIQYF	TGTGCCAGCAGTTTATCGAATGGGATCGGAAACATTCAGTACTTC
-	TRBV6-1	TRBD1	TRBJ1-1	CASSRGQAVAEAFF	TGTGCCAGCAGTCGCGGACAGGCGGTTGCTGAAGCTTTCTTT
few	TRBV4-1	-	TRBJ1-2	CASSQGGRTNYGYTF	TGCGCCAGCAGCCAAGGAGGGAGAACTAACTATGGCTACACCTTC
-	TRBV29-1	TRBD1	TRBJ2-5	CSAYRGETQYF	TGCAGCGCCTACAGGGGAGAGACCCAGTACTTC
few	TRBV7-9	TRBD1	TRBJ2-7	CASSFDRGSSYEQYF	TGTGCCAGCAGCTTCGACAGGGGGAGCTCCTACGAGCAGTACTTC
-	TRBV4-1	-	TRBJ1-5	CASSQVQGREPQHF	TGCGCCAGCAGCCAAGTTCAGGGAAGGGAGCCCCAGCATTTT